These 21 T cell receptor beta chains were all obtained from the same sample, sequenced in a study of vaccination and CD4 T cells after COVID-19. What these receptors recognize is not known. Treatment specified: approximately nine-day PBMC culture with coronavirus spike peptide pools or control peptides (ViraFEST assay). The Oncomine TCR Beta short-read assay generated sequence data from the DNA of cultured CD4+ T cells. TCRdb re-called the PCR reads through MiXCR, storing one row per CDR3 protein. The sample shows about 14,000 distinct CDR3 sequences, 33% of them seen only once. Sequencing used CD4+ T cells from blood, cultured in vitro, obtained after SARS-CoV-2 vaccination. These receptors were obtained from a human donor who had recovered from COVID-19.

This clonotype came up a few times. The CDR3 reads CASSLAQGREYYEQYF. DNA for the CDR3: TGTGCCAGCAGCTTAGCCCAGGGTAGGGAGTACTACGAGCAGTACTTC. This chain uses TRBV7-8 with TRBJ2-7, with D perhaps being TRBD1 or TRBD2 (5 bases each). The CDR3 has 16 amino acids. Trimming removed 0 bases at V and 3 bases at J, with 15 bases between. Per germline, CDR1 SGHVS and CDR2 FQNEAQ. Full variable domain (outside the CDR3, taken from reference TRBV7-8 and TRBJ2-7): GAGVSQSPRYKVAKRGQDVALRCDPISGHVSLFWYQQALGQGPEFLTYFQNEAQLDKSGLPSDRFFAERPEGSVSTLKIQRTQQEDSAVYLCASSLAQGREYYEQYFGPGTRLTVT.

The chain has TRBV2 and TRBJ2-6, with D perhaps TRBD1 (5 bases). Germline V gene sequence: CDR1 SNHLY, CDR2 FYNNEI. The CDR3 totals 13 residues. The V end was cut by 7 bases, the J end by 3 bases, with 7 bases between. CDR3: CASTRDGANVLTF. The CDR3 DNA reads TGTGCCAGCACCAGGGATGGGGCCAACGTCCTGACTTTC.

CDR3 sequence: CASSYSSEPPYEQYF. The DNA of the CDR3 is TGTGCCAGCAGTTACTCGTCCGAACCACCCTACGAGCAGTACTTC. V gene TRBV6-5 combines with J gene TRBJ2-7, with D unclear. Trimming cost V 0 bases and J 2 bases, with 11 bases left between them. The CDR3 consists of 15 residues. Per the germline V gene, CDR1 is MNHEY and CDR2 is SVGAGI.

This chain links TRBV29-1 with TRBJ2-2; 8 nucleotides agree with TRBD1. The CDR3 covers 14 residues. Germline V CDR1 and CDR2: SQVTM, ANQGSEA. V lost 6 bases to trimming and J lost 4 bases; unmatched junction nucleotides: 7. CDR3 sequence reads: CSVAGGGITGELFF. CDR3 DNA sequence: TGCAGCGTCGCAGGGGGCGGAATCACCGGGGAGCTGTTTTTT.

CDR3 sequence: CASSIRGGIEAFF. The CDR3 bases are TGTGCCAGTAGTATCAGGGGGGGGATTGAAGCTTTCTTT. The chain is built from TRBV19 and TRBJ1-1; TRBD1 matches at 7 bases. The J segment lost 7 bases and the V segment lost 3 bases, leaving 5 bases of the junction unmatched. CDR3 length equals 13 residues. Germline CDR1 and CDR2: LNHDA and SQIVND (reference sequence).

The chain recombines TRBV6-1 with TRBJ2-7; D possibly corresponds to TRBD2 (6 bases). Trimming shortened V by 8 bases and J by 4 bases, and 12 bases separated the two germline ends. The germline gives CDR1 MNHNS, CDR2 SASEGT. CDR3 length: 12 amino acids. The DNA for the CDR3 is TGTGCCAGCGGAGGGATTTTATACGAGCAGTACTTC. This gives the protein CASGGILYEQYF.

This sequence joins TRBV20-1 and TRBJ2-1; 10 bases are a match to TRBD2. CDR1 DFQATT and CDR2 SNEGSKA come from the germline V gene (reference sequence). The CDR3 is made up of 12 amino acids. V dropped 6 bases and J dropped 9; count of bases not matched to a gene: 5. The CDR3 region is CSAPKREGEQFF. CDR3 DNA: TGCAGTGCACCTAAGCGGGAGGGTGAGCAGTTCTTC.

This sequence joins TRBV6-2 or TRBV6-3 and TRBJ2-7, with 10 positions matching TRBD2. Germline lookup yields CDR1 MNHEY and CDR2 SVGEGT. V trimming: 5 bases; J trimming: 6 bases; junction bases outside the gene matches: 10. The CDR3 covers 15 residues. The CDR3 loop is CASSKTLAGASEQYF. CDR3 in DNA: TGTGCCAGCAGTAAAACCCTAGCGGGAGCTTCCGAGCAGTACTTC.

The J gene is TRBJ2-3, the V gene TRBV28; 9 bases match TRBD2. Germline values: CDR1 MDHEN, CDR2 SYDVKM. This CDR3 is 13 amino acids long. Trimming cost V 7 bases and J 6 bases; bases outside gene matches: 5. The CDR3 loop reads CASKLAGVDTQYF. In DNA, the CDR3 is TGTGCCAGCAAATTAGCGGGAGTTGATACGCAGTATTTT.

V usage is TRBV29-1 and J usage is TRBJ1-4; D not resolved. Germline CDR1 reads SQVTM; CDR2 reads ANQGSEA. The CDR3 has 10 amino acids. V was shortened by 7 bases and J by 5 bases, with 5 bases between the two germline ends. This CDR3 reads CSARNEKLFF. CDR3 in DNA: TGCAGCGCCAGAAATGAAAAACTGTTTTTT.

The sample holds a few counts of this clonotype. This chain uses TRBV6-1 with TRBJ1-5; no clear D. This CDR3 comprises 13 residues. V gave up 5 bases and J gave up 2 bases, with 7 bases separating them. Looked up from germline, CDR1 is MNHNS and CDR2 is SASEGT. In DNA, the CDR3 is TGTGCCAGCAGTCGGAGGCGCAATCAGCCCCAGCATTTT. This gives the protein CASSRRRNQPQHF.

The rearrangement joins TRBV20-1 to TRBJ2-1, with 10 bases fitting TRBD2. The CDR3 has 15 amino acids. Germline V gene sequence: CDR1 DFQATT, CDR2 SNEGSKA (reference sequence). V shed 6 bases and J 4 bases; nucleotides not matched to a gene: 9. The CDR3 bases are TGCAGTGCACCCCGGACTAGCGGAGCGTACAATGAGCAGTTCTTC. As protein: CSAPRTSGAYNEQFF.

This clonotype was seen a handful of times. CDR3 sequence: CASSLGRHLNTEAFF. The CDR3 DNA reads as TGTGCCAGCAGCTTAGGCCGACATCTGAACACTGAAGCTTTCTTT. The chain carries TRBV7-2 and TRBJ1-1; D is unclear. This CDR3 contains 15 residues. The V gene lost 1 base and the J gene lost 0 bases, with 9 bases spanning the gap. Germline V gene lookup returns CDR1 SGHTA and CDR2 FQGNSA. Complete variable domain (other parts from reference TRBV7-2 and TRBJ1-1): GAGVSQSPSNKVTEKGKDVELRCDPISGHTALYWYRQSLGQGLEFLIYFQGNSAPDKSGLPSDRFSAERTGGSVSTLTIQRTQQEDSAVYLCASSLGRHLNTEAFFGQGTRLTVV.

This clonotype was counted between two and nine times. CDR3 in DNA: TGTGCCAGCAGTGAAGCCCCCGGTTGGGTGCGGGTGAACACTGAAGCTTTCTTT. Translating gives CASSEAPGWVRVNTEAFF. V and J are TRBV6-1 and TRBJ1-1, with unresolved D. The V end was cut by 0 bases, the J end by 0 bases, with 17 bases between. This CDR3 is built from 18 residues. The germline gives CDR1 MNHNS, CDR2 SASEGT.

This clonotype turned up a few times. The chain joins TRBV2 to TRBJ1-1; the D is unclear. Germline V gene data show CDR1 as SNHLY and CDR2 as FYNNEI. The CDR3 has 14 residues. The ends were cut back, 1 base at V and 0 bases at J, with 6 bases in the middle. CDR3 sequence: CASSEGGMNTEAFF. The DNA of the CDR3 is TGTGCCAGCAGTGAAGGTGGGATGAACACTGAAGCTTTCTTT.

V usage is TRBV20-1 and J usage is TRBJ2-2; D may correspond to TRBD1 or TRBD2 (6 bases each). CDR3 length equals 14 residues. Germline V CDR1 and CDR2: DFQATT, SNEGSKA (reference sequence). With 3 bases removed from V and 6 bases from J, the gap between germline ends came to 14 bases. CDR3 coding DNA: TGCAGTGCTAGGGCGGGACAAGTCCCCGGGGAGCTGTTTTTT. Protein product: CSARAGQVPGELFF.

The chain links TRBV28 to TRBJ1-1, with D possibly TRBD1 on 6 matching bases. The germline V gene encodes CDR1 MDHEN and CDR2 SYDVKM. The CDR3 length is 16 residues. V lost 4 bases and J 1 base, leaving 16 bases between the germline ends. Here the CDR3 DNA reads TGTGCCAGCAGTTCCGCTCGGGACACCAAGAACACTGAAGCTTTCTTT. Amino acids: CASSSARDTKNTEAFF.

In its sample, this clonotype was seen a few times. This rearrangement joins TRBV5-6 to TRBJ2-5; TRBD1 matches 7 bases. CDR3 length: 16 residues. With 0 bases clipped from V and 5 bases from J, the junction kept 10 bases outside the gene matches. Per the germline V gene, CDR1 is SGHDT and CDR2 is YYEEEE. CDR3: CASSLEGQLSLETQYF. The DNA of the CDR3 is TGTGCCAGCAGCTTGGAGGGACAGCTCAGTCTGGAGACCCAGTACTTC.

V usage is TRBV28 and J usage is TRBJ2-3; TRBD2 matches 9 bases. Losses at the gene ends were 2 bases for V and 2 bases for J; bases not matched to a gene: 5. This CDR3 comprises 16 residues. Germline V lookup: CDR1 MDHEN, CDR2 SYDVKM. This CDR3 is CASSLNLAGNTDTQYF. In DNA form, the CDR3 reads TGTGCCAGCAGTTTAAACCTAGCGGGAAACACAGATACGCAGTATTTT.

The CDR3 region has the DNA TGTGCCAGCAGCTTGGGGGGGTTTCAGCCCCAGCATTTT. This gives the protein CASSLGGFQPQHF. J is TRBJ1-5 and V is TRBV5-6, with D possibly being TRBD1 (5 bases). Germline CDR1 is SGHDT and CDR2 is YYEEEE. The CDR3 contains 13 residues. V was shortened by 0 bases and J by 6 bases, with 7 bases between the two germline ends.

V usage is TRBV11-3 and J usage is TRBJ2-5; a weak D match, TRBD1 (5 bases). The CDR3 extends over 15 amino acids. Germline assignment: CDR1 SGHNT and CDR2 YENEEA. Trimming took off 4 bases at V and 4 bases at J, with 16 bases between the two ends. The CDR3 DNA is TGTGCCAGCAGCTCCCGATATGACAGAGGAGAGACCCAGTACTTC. It encodes CASSSRYDRGETQYF. The complete variable domain, with remaining parts taken from reference TRBV11-3 and TRBJ2-5, reads EAGVVQSPRYKIIEKKQPVAFWCNPISGHNTLYWYLQNLGQGPELLIRYENEEAVDDSQLPKDRFSAERLKGVDSTLKIQPAELGDSAVYLCASSSRYDRGETQYFGPGTRLLVL.